This T cell receptor beta chain was sequenced for a study of metastatic and nonmetastatic thyroid tumors. Looking at the study overall: Repertoire data that came from the blood and tumor or nodule tissue of malignant and benign thyroid patients were compared. Study findings and constraints: It was reported that TCR beta diversity was significantly higher in malignant thyroid tumors than benign nodules, in blood and tumor.

This clone was recorded many times. What it binds is unknown. In the source study's methods: Between-group CDR3 differences, defined by clinicopathological status, yielded a distant-metastasis classifier for papillary thyroid cancer. TCRdb called clones again from the PCR reads with MiXCR. These V and J calls are TCRdb output, not the study's own analysis. The table has tens of thousands of clones, roughly an eighth seen once; the top ten hold approximately 10%. V gave up 4 bases and J gave up 4 bases; unmatched junction bases: 12. Looked up from germline, CDR1 is SGHRS and CDR2 is YFSETQ. The CDR3 is 16 amino acids. Patients underwent thyroid surgery, and none had received any treatment before it.

The gene calls are TRBV5-1 and TRBJ1-2, with 8 bases identical to TRBD1. What was sequenced was blood. The sequence was collected from a female donor with papillary thyroid cancer or a benign thyroid nodule (not recorded which). Some clones in this sample may be carry-over from other donors' samples. CDR3 DNA: TGCGCCAGCAGCCACCCGGCAGGGGGCAGAGGCTATGGCTACACCTTC. This gives the protein CASSHPAGGRGYGYTF. Full variable domain (missing parts from reference TRBV5-1 and TRBJ1-2): KAGVTQTPRYLIKTRGQQVTLSCSPISGHRSVSWYQQTPGQGLQFLFEYFSETQRNKGNFPGRFSGRQFSNSRSEMNVSTLELGDSALYLCASSHPAGGRGYGYTFGSGTRLTVV.